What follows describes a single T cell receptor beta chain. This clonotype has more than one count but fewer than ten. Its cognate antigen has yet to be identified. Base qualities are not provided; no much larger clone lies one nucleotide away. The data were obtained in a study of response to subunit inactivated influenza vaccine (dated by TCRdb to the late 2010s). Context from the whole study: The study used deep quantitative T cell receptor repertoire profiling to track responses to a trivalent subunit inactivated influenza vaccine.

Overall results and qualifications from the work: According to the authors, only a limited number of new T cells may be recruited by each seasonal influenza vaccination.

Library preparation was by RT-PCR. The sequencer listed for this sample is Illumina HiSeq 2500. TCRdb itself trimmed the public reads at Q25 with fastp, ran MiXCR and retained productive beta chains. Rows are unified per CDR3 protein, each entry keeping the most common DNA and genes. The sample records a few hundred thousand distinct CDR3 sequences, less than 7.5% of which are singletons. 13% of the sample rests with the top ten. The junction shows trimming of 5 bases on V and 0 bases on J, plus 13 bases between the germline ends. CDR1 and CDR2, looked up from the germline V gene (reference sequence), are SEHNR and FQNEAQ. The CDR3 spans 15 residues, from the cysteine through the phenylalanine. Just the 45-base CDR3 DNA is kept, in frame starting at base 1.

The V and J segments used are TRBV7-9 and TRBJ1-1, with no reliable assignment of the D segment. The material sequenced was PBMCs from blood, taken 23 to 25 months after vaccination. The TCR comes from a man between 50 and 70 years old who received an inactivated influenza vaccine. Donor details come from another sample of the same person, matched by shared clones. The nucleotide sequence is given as TGTGCCAGCAGCCCCCGAGGCAGCATGAACACTGAAGCTTTCTTT. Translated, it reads CASSPRGSMNTEAFF.